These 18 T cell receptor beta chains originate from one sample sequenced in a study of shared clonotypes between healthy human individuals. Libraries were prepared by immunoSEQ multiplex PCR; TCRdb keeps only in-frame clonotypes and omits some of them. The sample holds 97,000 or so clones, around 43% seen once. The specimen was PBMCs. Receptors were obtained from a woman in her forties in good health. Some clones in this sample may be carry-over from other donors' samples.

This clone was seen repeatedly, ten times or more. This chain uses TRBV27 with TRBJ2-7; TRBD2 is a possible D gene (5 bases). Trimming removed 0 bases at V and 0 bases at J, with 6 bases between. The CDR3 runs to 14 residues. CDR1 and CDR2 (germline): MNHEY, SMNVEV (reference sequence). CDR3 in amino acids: CASSLSSGSYEQYF. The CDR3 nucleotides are TGTGCCAGCAGTTTATCGAGCGGCTCCTACGAGCAGTACTTC.

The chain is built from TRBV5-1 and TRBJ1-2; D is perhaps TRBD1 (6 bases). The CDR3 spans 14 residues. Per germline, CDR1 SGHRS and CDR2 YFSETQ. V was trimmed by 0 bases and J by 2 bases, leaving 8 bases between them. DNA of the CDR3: TGCGCCAGCAGCTTGGGGACAGCCAACTATGGCTACACCTTC. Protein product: CASSLGTANYGYTF.

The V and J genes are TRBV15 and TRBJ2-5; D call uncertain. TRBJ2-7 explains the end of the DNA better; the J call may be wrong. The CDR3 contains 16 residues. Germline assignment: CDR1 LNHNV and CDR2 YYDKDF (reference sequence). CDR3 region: CATSRDIATPSHEQYF. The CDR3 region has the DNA TGTGCCACCAGCAGAGATATAGCTACTCCTTCCCACGAGCAGTACTTC.

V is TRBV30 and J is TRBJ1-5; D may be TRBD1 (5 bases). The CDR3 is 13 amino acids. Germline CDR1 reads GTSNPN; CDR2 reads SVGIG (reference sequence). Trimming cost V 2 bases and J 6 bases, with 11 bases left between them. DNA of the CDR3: TGTGCCTGGAGTCAGGGAAGAGGTCAGCCCCAGCATTTT. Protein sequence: CAWSQGRGQPQHF.

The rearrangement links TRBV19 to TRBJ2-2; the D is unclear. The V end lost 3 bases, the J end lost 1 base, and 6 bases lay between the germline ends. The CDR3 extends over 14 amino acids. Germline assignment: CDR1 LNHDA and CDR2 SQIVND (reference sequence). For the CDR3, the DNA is TGTGCCAGTAGTATCCAGGAGAACACCGGGGAGCTGTTTTTT. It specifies CASSIQENTGELFF.

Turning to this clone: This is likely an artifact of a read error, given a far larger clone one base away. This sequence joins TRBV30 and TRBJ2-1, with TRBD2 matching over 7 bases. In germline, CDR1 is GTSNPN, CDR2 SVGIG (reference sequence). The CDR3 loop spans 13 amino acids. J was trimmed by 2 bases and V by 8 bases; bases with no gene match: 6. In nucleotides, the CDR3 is TGTGCCCGGGGGGAACTAGCCTACAATGAGCAGTTCTTC. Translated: CARGELAYNEQFF.

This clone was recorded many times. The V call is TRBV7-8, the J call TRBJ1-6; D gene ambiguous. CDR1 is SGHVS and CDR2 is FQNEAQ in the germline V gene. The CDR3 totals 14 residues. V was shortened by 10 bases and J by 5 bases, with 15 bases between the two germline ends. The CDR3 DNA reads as TGTGCCAACACCTATCGGGCAGATAATTCACCCCTCCACTTT. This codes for CANTYRADNSPLHF.

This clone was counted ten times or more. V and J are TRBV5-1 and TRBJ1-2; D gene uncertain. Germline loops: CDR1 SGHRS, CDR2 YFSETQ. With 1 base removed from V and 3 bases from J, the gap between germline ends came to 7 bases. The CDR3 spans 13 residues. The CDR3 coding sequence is TGCGCCAGCAGCTTGAGAGGTGACTATGGCTACACCTTC. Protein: CASSLRGDYGYTF.

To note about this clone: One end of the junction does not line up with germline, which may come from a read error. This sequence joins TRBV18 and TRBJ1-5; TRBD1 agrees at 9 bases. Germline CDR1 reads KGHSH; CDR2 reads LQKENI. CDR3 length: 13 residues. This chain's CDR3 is CASSPPTRTGVYF. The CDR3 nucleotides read TGTGCCAGCTCACCCCCCACCCGGACAGGGGTTTATTTT.

The CDR3 DNA sequence: TGCGCCAGCAGTGAGTCGACCCTAGCGGGCTACGAGCAGTACTTC. Protein: CASSESTLAGYEQYF. This chain connects TRBV10-1 to TRBJ2-7; 8 bases are shared with TRBD2. In germline, CDR1 is WNHNN, CDR2 SYGVQD (reference sequence). This CDR3 contains 15 residues. V shed 0 bases, J shed 3 bases, and the junction held 4 bases outside the gene matches.

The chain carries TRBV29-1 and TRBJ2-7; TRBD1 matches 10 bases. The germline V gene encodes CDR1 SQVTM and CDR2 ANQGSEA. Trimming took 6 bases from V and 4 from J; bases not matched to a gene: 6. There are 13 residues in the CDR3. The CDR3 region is CSVTGQGGYEQYF. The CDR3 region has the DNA TGCAGCGTCACAGGACAGGGGGGGTACGAGCAGTACTTC.

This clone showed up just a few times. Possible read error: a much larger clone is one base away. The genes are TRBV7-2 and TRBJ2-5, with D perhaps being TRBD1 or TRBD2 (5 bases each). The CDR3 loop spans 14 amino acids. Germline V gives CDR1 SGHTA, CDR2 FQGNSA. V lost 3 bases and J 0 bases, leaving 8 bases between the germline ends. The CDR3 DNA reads TGTGCCAGCAGCTTGGGACGGAACCAAGAGACCCAGTACTTC. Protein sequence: CASSLGRNQETQYF.

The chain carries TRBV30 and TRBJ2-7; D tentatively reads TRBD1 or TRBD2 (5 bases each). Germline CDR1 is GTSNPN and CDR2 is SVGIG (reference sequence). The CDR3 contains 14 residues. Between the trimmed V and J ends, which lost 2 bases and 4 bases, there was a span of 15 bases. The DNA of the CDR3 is TGTGCCTGGAGTAGGGGACCGGCGGTATACGAGCAGTACTTC. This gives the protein CAWSRGPAVYEQYF. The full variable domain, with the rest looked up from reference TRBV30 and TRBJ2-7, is SQTIHQWPATLVQPVGSPLSLECTVEGTSNPNLYWYRQAAGRGLQLLFYSVGIGQISSEVPQNLSASRPQDRQFILSSKKLLLSDSGFYLCAWSRGPAVYEQYFGPGTRLTVT.

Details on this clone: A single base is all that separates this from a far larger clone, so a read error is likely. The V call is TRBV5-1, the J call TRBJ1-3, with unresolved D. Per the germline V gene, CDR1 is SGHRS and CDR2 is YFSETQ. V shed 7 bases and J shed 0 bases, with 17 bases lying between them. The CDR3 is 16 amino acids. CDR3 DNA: TGCGCCAGCGGTACTGAACCTTCGTACTCTGGAAACACCATATATTTT. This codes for CASGTEPSYSGNTIYF.

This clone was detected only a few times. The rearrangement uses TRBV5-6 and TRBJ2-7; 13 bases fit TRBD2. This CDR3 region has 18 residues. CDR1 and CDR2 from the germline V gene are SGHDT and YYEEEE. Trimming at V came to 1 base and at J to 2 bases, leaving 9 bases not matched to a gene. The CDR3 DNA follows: TGTGCCAGCAGCTTGCTCGGACTAGCGGGAGTGGCCCCCTACGAGCAGTACTTC. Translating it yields CASSLLGLAGVAPYEQYF.

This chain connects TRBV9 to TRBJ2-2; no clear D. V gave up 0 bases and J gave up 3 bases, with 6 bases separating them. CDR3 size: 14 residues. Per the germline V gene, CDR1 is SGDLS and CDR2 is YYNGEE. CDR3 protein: CASSVGVYTGELFF. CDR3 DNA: TGTGCCAGCAGCGTAGGAGTCTACACCGGGGAGCTGTTTTTT.

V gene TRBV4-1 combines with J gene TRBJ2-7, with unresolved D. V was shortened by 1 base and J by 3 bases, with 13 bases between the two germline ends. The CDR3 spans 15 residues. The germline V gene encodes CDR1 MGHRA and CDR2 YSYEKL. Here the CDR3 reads CASSQVQLTNYEQYF. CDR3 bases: TGCGCCAGCAGCCAAGTCCAACTAACCAACTACGAGCAGTACTTC.

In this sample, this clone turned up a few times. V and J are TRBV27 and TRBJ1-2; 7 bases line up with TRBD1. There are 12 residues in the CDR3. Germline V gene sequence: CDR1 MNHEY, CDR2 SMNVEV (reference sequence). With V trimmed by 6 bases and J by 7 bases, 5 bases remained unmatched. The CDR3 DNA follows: TGTGCCAGCAGCCCTCAGGGGGTTGGCTACACCTTC. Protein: CASSPQGVGYTF.